The 4 T cell receptor beta chains presented below share a single source sample, sequenced in a study of blood T cell repertoires in COVID-19. The data were produced by immunoSEQ multiplex PCR, yet TCRdb's version contains in-frame clones alone and is incomplete. Here the sample spans approximately 80,000 clones, 70% to 80% being singletons. Source material: peripheral blood. These receptors were taken from a man aged 50-59 years with active or convalescent COVID-19.

There are many counts of this clone. The chain has TRBV9 and TRBJ2-3, with 8 bases lining up with TRBD2. CDR1 and CDR2 (germline): SGDLS, YYNGEE. The CDR3 totals 16 residues. The ends lost 1 base at V and 4 bases at J; junction bases unmatched: 8. CDR3 sequence (DNA): TGTGCCAGCAGCGTACGGGGGGGATCTCAGGCAGATACGCAGTATTTT. Residues: CASSVRGGSQADTQYF.

V gene TRBV4-1 combines with J gene TRBJ2-3, with a weak D call TRBD2 (5 bases). Germline-derived CDR1 and CDR2 are MGHRA and YSYEKL. There are 17 residues in the CDR3. V was cut by 1 base and J by 2 bases, with 16 bases left in between. CDR3 loop: CASSQVSGLSSTDTQYF. CDR3 nucleotides: TGCGCCAGCAGCCAAGTCAGCGGCCTGTCTTCCACAGATACGCAGTATTTT.

This chain uses TRBV14 with TRBJ1-1, with D tentatively TRBD1 (5 bases). From germline, CDR1 is SGHDN and CDR2 FVKESK. V was cut by 5 bases and J by 1 base, with 17 bases left in between. The length of the CDR3 is 16 residues. The CDR3: CASSSSGGAWNTEAFF. The CDR3 DNA follows: TGTGCCAGCAGCTCTAGCGGCGGGGCGTGGAACACTGAAGCTTTCTTT.

This chain links TRBV7-7 with TRBJ2-7; possible D gene TRBD1, 5 bases. Trimming left V 6 bases short and J 5 bases short, with 14 bases between. The CDR3 totals 13 residues. Germline loops: CDR1 SSHAT, CDR2 FNYEAQ (reference sequence). The CDR3 DNA sequence: TGTGCCAGCAGTCAGGGTTCGCTGGACGAGCAGTACTTC. This gives the protein CASSQGSLDEQYF.